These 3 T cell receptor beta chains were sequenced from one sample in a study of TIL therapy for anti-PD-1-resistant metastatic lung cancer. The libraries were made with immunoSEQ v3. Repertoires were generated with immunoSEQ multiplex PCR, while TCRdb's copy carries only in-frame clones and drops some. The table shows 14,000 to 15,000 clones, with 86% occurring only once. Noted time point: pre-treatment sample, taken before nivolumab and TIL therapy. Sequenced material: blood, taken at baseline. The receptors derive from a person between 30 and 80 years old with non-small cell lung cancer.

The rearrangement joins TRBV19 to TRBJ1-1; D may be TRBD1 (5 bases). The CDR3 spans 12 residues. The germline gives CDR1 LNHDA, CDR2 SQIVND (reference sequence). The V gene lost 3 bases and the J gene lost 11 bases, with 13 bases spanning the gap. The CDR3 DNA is TGTGCCAGTAGTATTGGTTCAGGGAAGGCTTTCTTT. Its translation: CASSIGSGKAFF.

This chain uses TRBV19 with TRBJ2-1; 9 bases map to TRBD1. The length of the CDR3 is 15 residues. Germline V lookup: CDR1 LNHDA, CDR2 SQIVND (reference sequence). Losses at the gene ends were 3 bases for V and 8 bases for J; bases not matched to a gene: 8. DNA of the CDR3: TGTGCCAGTAGTATCGGACAGGGGAGTTTCGATGAGCAGTTCTTC. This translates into CASSIGQGSFDEQFF.

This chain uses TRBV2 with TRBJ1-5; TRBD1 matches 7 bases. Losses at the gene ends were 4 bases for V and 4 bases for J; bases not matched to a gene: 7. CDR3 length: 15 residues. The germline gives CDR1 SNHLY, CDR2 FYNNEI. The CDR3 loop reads CASSARTGSNQPQHF. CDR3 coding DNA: TGTGCCAGCAGTGCCCGGACAGGTAGTAATCAGCCCCAGCATTTT. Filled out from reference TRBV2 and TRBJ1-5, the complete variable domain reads EPEVTQTPSHQVTQMGQEVILRCVPISNHLYFYWYRQILGQKVEFLVSFYNNEISEKSEIFDDQFSVERPDGSNFTLKIRSTKLEDSAMYFCASSARTGSNQPQHFGDGTRLSIL.